The entry that follows covers one TCR beta chain sequence. No antigen is known for it. The germline V gene has CDR1 SGHDT and CDR2 YYEEEE. The CDR3 is made up of 15 amino acids. Trimming took off 0 bases at V and 1 base at J, with 8 bases between the two ends. The study treated chemo-refractory metastatic non-small-cell lung cancer patients with focal radiation plus ipilimumab CTLA-4 blockade. Measured with immunoSEQ multiplex PCR; TCRdb has only the in-frame clones, and not every one. The sample lists tens of thousands of clones; approximately 86% were seen once. The source of the sample is a study of radiotherapy plus CTLA-4 blockade in lung cancer. Study information: Around 20% of enrolled patients responded objectively, and roughly 30% had disease control.

Overall study findings and caveats: Early clone dynamics of blood T cells, plus interferon-beta, reportedly predicted response best. Blood TCR clones of tumor origin expanded after radiotherapy plus ipilimumab.

This chain joins TRBV5-6 and TRBJ2-1; perhaps TRBD2 as D (6 bases). The sample was peripheral blood, taken from a patient treated with radiotherapy plus ipilimumab. The receptor was derived from a human donor with non-small cell lung cancer that progressed on radiotherapy plus ipilimumab. This chain's CDR3 is CASSLDLASYNEQFF. The CDR3 DNA sequence: TGTGCCAGCAGCTTGGATCTAGCGTCCTACAATGAGCAGTTCTTC.